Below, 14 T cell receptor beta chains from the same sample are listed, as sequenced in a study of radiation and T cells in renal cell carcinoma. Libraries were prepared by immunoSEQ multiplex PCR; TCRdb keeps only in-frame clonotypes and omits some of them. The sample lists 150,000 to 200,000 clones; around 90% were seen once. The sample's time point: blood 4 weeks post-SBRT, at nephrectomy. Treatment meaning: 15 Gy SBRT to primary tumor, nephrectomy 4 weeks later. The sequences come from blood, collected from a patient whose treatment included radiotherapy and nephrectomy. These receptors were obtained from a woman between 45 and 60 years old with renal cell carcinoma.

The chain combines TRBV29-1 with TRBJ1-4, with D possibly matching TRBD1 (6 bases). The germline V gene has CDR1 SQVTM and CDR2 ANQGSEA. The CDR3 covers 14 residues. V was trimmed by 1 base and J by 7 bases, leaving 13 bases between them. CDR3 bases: TGCAGCGTTGAAGGTCCGGGGGCGCCTGAAAAACTGTTTTTT. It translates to CSVEGPGAPEKLFF.

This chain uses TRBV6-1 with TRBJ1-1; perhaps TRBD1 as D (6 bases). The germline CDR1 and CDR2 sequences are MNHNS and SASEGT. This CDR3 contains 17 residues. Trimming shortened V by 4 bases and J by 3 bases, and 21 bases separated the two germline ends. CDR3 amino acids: CASSARREVGGYTEAFF. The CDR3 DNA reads TGTGCCAGCAGTGCTCGCAGGGAAGTCGGGGGCTACACTGAAGCTTTCTTT.

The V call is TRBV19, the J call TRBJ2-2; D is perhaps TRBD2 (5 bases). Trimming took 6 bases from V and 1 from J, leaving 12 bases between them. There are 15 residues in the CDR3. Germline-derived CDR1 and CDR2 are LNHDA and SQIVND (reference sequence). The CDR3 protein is CASSTSVGNTGELFF. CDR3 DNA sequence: TGTGCCAGTAGCACTAGTGTCGGGAACACCGGGGAGCTGTTTTTT.

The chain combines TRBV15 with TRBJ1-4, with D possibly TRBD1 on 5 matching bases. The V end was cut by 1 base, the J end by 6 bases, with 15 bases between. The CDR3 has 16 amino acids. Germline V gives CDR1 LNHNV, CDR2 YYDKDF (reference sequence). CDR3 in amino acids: CATSRGRGALDEKLFF. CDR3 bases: TGTGCCACCAGCAGAGGTCGCGGGGCGTTGGATGAAAAACTGTTTTTT.

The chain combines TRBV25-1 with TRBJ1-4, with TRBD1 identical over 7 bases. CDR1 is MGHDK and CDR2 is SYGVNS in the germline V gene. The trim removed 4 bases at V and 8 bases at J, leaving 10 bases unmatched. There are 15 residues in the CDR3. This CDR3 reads CASSAPQGRLEKLFF. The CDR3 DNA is TGTGCCAGCAGTGCCCCACAGGGGCGGCTCGAAAAACTGTTTTTT.

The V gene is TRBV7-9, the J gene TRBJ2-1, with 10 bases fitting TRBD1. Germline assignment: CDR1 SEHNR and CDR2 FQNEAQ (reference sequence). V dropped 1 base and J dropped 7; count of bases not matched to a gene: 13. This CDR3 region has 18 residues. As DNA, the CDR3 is TGTGCCAGCAGCTTAGTCGGTTCGGGACAGGGGTGGTGGAATGAGCAGTTCTTC. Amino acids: CASSLVGSGQGWWNEQFF.

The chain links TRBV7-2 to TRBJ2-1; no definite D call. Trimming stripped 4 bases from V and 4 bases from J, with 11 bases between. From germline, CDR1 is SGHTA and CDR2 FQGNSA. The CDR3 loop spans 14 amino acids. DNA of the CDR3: TGTGCCAGCAGCTCTATAGACGTTTACAATGAGCAGTTCTTC. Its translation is CASSSIDVYNEQFF.

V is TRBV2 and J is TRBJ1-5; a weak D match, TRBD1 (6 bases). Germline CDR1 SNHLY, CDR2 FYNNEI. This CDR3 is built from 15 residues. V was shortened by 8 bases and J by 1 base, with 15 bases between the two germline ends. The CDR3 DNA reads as TGTGCCAGCTCGGAGCAGGGGAGCAGCAATCAGCCCCAGCATTTT. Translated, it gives CASSEQGSSNQPQHF.

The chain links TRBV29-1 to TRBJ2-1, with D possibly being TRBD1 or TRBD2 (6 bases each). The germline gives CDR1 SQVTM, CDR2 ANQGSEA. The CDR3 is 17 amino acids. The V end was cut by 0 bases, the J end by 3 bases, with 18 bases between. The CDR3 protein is CSVEDNSLGGFYNEQFF. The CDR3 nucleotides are TGCAGCGTTGAAGATAATTCTCTGGGGGGCTTCTACAATGAGCAGTTCTTC.

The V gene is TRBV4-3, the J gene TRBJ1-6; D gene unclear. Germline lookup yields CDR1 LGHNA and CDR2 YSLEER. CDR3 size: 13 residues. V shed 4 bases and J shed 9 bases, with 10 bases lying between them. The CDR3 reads CASSPSLVSPLHF. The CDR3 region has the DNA TGCGCCAGCAGCCCGTCCCTGGTTTCACCCCTCCACTTT.

The CDR3 nucleotides read TGTGCCAGCAGCCTAGCGGGGGGAGTCAGCACAGATACGCAGTATTTT. As protein: CASSLAGGVSTDTQYF. The chain combines TRBV13 with TRBJ2-3; TRBD2 matches 11 bases. V was pared by 5 bases and J by 0 bases, with 4 bases of the junction left unmatched. Per germline, CDR1 PRHDT and CDR2 FYEKMQ (reference sequence). The CDR3 is made up of 16 amino acids.

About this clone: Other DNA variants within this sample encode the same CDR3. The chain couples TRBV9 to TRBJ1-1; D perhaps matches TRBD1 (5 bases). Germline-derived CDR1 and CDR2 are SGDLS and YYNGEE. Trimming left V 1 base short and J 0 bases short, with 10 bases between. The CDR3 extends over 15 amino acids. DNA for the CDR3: TGTGCCAGCAGCGTAATACCAGGGCTGAACACTGAAGCTTTCTTT. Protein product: CASSVIPGLNTEAFF.

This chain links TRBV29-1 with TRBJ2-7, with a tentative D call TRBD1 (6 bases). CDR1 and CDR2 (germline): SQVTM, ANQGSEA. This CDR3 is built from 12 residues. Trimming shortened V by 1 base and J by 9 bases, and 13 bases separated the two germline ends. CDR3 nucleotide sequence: TGCAGCGTTGAAGCAGGGGTGGGGAGGCAGTACTTC. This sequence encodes CSVEAGVGRQYF.

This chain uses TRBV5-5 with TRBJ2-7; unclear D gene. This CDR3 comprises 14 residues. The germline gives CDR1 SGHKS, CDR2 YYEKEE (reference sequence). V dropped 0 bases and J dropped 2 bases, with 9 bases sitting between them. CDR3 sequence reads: CASSLEFTTYEQYF. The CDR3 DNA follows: TGTGCCAGCAGCTTGGAGTTCACAACCTACGAGCAGTACTTC.